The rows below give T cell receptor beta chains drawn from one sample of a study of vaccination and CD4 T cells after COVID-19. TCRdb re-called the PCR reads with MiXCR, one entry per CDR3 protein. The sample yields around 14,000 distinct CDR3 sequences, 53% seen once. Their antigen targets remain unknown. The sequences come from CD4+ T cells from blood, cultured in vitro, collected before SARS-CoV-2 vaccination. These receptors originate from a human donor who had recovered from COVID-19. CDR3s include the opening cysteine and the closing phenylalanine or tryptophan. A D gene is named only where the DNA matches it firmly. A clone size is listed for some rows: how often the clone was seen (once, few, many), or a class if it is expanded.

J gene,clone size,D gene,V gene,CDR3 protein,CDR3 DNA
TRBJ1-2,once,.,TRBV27,CASSLGGNYGYTF,TGTGCCAGCAGTTTAGGGGGCAACTATGGCTACACCTTC
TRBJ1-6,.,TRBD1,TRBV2,CASSGLQGAQSYNSPLHF,TGTGCCAGCAGTGGGTTGCAGGGGGCGCAATCCTATAATTCACCCCTCCACTTT
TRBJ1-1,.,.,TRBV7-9,CASSFGQQNTEAFF,TGTGCCAGCAGCTTCGGACAGCAGAACACTGAAGCTTTCTTT
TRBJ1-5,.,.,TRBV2,CASSESRGGQPQHF,TGTGCCAGCAGTGAATCCAGGGGTGGTCAGCCCCAGCATTTT
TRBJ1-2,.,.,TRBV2,CASRSDSYGYTF,TGTGCCAGCAGATCTGATAGCTATGGCTACACCTTC
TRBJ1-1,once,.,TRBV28,CASSHNRNTEAFF,TGTGCCAGCAGTCACAACAGGAACACTGAAGCTTTCTTT
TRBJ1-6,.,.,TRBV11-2,CASSLPGYNSPLHF,TGTGCCAGCAGCTTACCAGGGTATAATTCACCCCTCCACTTT
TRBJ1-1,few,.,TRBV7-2,CASSSAVTGLDAFF,TGTGCCAGCAGCTCGGCCGTGACAGGTTTGGATGCTTTCTTT
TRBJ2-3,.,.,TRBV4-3,CASSQEAGSHSTDTQYF,TGCGCCAGCAGCCAAGAAGCGGGTTCCCATAGCACAGATACGCAGTATTTT
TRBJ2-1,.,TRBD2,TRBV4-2,CASSQSGTSGHNEQFF,TGTGCCAGCAGCCAATCCGGGACTAGCGGCCACAATGAGCAGTTCTTC
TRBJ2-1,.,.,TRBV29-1,CSVDSNEQFF,TGCAGCGTTGACAGCAATGAGCAGTTCTTC
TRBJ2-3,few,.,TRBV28,CASSFGRGVTDTQYF,TGTGCCAGCAGTTTCGGGAGAGGGGTCACAGATACGCAGTATTTT
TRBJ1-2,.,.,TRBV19,CASSPRDGGYTF,TGTGCCAGTAGTCCACGGGACGGTGGCTACACCTTC
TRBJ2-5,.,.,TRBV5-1,CASTRGGSLQETQYF,TGCGCCAGCACCCGAGGTGGGAGTCTCCAAGAGACCCAGTACTTC
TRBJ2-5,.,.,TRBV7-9,CASSLVAEETQYF,TGTGCCAGCAGCTTAGTTGCGGAAGAGACCCAGTACTTC
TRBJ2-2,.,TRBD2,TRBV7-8,CASSSPAGATGELFF,TGTGCCAGCAGTTCCCCAGCGGGAGCCACCGGGGAGCTGTTTTTT
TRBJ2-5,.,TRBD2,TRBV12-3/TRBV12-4,CASSPAGLEQETQYF,TGTGCCAGCAGTCCGGCGGGACTAGAACAAGAGACCCAGTACTTC
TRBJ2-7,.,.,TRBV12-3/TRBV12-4,CASSFRGSYEQYF,TGTGCCAGCAGTTTCAGGGGATCCTACGAGCAGTACTTC
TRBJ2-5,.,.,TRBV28,CASSFELASEQETQYF,TGTGCCAGCAGTTTTGAGTTGGCTAGCGAACAAGAGACCCAGTACTTC
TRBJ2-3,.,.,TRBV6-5,CASSYPSVQRGTQYF,TGTGCCAGCAGTTACCCTAGCGTCCAACGGGGTACGCAGTATTTT
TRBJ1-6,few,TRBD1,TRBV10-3,CAIRAGQGLSSPLHF,TGTGCCATCAGAGCCGGACAGGGGCTTTCTTCACCCCTCCACTTT
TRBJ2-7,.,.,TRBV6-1,CASKKGPFSYEQYF,TGTGCCAGCAAGAAAGGCCCCTTCTCCTACGAGCAGTACTTC
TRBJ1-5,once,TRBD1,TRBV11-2,CASSIRGPGQPQHF,TGTGCCAGCAGCATCAGGGGGCCGGGTCAGCCCCAGCATTTT
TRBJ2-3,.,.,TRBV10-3,CAISESPDTQYF,TGTGCCATCAGTGAGTCGCCAGATACGCAGTATTTT
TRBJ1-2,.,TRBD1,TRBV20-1,CSARHRGRGGYTF,TGCAGTGCTAGGCACAGGGGGCGTGGTGGCTACACCTTC
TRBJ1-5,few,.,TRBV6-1,CASRQGGNQPQHF,TGTGCCAGTCGGCAGGGTGGTAATCAGCCCCAGCATTTT
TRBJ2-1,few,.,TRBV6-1,CASSDQGSYNEQFF,TGTGCCAGCAGTGACCAAGGCTCCTACAATGAGCAGTTCTTC
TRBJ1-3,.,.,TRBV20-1,CSAAAQGGNTIYF,TGCAGTGCCGCCGCGCAGGGCGGAAACACCATATATTTT
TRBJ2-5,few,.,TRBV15,CATSVGTQRRETQYF,TGTGCCACCAGCGTTGGGACCCAGCGGCGGGAGACCCAGTACTTC
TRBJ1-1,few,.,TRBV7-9,CASSLGGPGDTEAFF,TGTGCCAGCAGCTTAGGAGGTCCAGGGGACACTGAAGCTTTCTTT
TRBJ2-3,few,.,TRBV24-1,CATSDYYTQYF,TGTGCCACCAGTGATTATTATACGCAGTATTTT
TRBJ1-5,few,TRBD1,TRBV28,CASRRQGGRNQPQHF,TGTGCCAGCAGGAGACAGGGGGGACGAAATCAGCCCCAGCATTTT
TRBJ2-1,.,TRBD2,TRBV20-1,CSARKRLAGAGEQFF,TGCAGTGCTCGAAAGAGGCTAGCGGGAGCTGGTGAGCAGTTCTTC
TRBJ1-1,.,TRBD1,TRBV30,CAWRQGRTEAFF,TGTGCCTGGCGACAGGGGCGGACTGAAGCTTTCTTT
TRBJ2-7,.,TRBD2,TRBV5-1,CASSFYAGTSFSYEQYF,TGCGCCAGCAGCTTCTATGCCGGGACTAGCTTCTCCTACGAGCAGTACTTC
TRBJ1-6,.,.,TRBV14,CASSQDLGVYNSPLHF,TGTGCCAGCAGCCAAGACCTGGGGGTCTATAATTCACCCCTCCACTTT
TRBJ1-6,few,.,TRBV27,CASRSWDNSPLHF,TGTGCCAGCAGAAGCTGGGATAATTCACCCCTCCACTTT
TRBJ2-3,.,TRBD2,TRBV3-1,CASSPIAGEGKDTQYF,TGTGCCAGCAGCCCCATAGCGGGAGAGGGAAAAGATACGCAGTATTTT
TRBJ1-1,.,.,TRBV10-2,CASSERYSNTEAFF,TGCGCCAGCAGTGAACGGTACTCAAACACTGAAGCTTTCTTT
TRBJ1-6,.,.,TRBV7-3,CASSSGPGAPLHF,TGTGCCAGCAGCTCAGGACCGGGAGCTCCCCTCCACTTT
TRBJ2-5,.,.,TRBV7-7,CASSGGPKETQYF,TGTGCCAGCAGTGGGGGGCCAAAAGAGACCCAGTACTTC
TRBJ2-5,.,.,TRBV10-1,CASSEYSRETQYF,TGCGCCAGCAGTGAGTATAGCCGGGAGACCCAGTACTTC